This T cell receptor (beta chain) derives from a study of CXCR3-negative and CXCR3-positive naive CD8 T cells. Triplicate sorts of 300,000 cells per CD8+ subset. The TRB cDNA libraries were prepared by 5' RACE with UMI labels. Reanalyzing the 5' RACE reads, TCRdb keeps one entry per CDR3 protein, without DNA. The data include approximately 47,000 distinct CDR3 sequences; the top ten clones carry approximately 2.3%. CDR1 and CDR2 (germline): MNHNS, SASEGT. The CDR3 contains 15 residues. The chain recombines TRBV6-1 with TRBJ1-5; with no DNA, the TCRdb D assignment of TRBD1 cannot be verified. Sequencing was performed on naive CXCR3- CD8+ T cells from blood. The subset is: CD45RO-CCR7+CD27+CD95- naive CD8+ T cells lacking CXCR3 (TNR3-). The sequence derives from a human donor in good health. Some clones in this sample may be carry-over from other donors' samples. CDR3 sequence: CASSEAGTNNQPQHF.